The 17 T cell receptor beta chains reported below all come from one sample, sequenced in a study of OX40 agonist ivuxolimab in advanced cancers. Receptor amplification or capture employed the immunoSEQ multiplex PCR assay. Imported from immuneACCESS, the table was reduced by TCRdb to in-frame sequences with V and J called. These copies leave out some clones; in studies compared against another copy, an unresolved V gene accounts for under half, and the cause of the remainder is not known. This sample gives over 50,000 clones in total; 65% to 90% of them show up just once. 0.65% to 0.85% of the sample goes to the ten largest clones. Sequenced here: CD4+ or CD8+ T cells sorted from blood, sampled in a trial of the OX40 agonist ivuxolimab. These receptors originate from an adult with an advanced solid tumor such as melanoma, head and neck, liver or kidney cancer.

The chain joins TRBV7-2 to TRBJ1-5; TRBD1 agrees at 10 bases. CDR3 size: 16 residues. CDR1 SGHTA and CDR2 FQGNSA come from the germline V gene. After removal of 3 bases from V and 7 bases from J, the junction contained 9 bases not matched to a gene. The CDR3 loop is CASSFATGQGIQPQHF. CDR3 nucleotides: TGTGCCAGCAGCTTTGCGACGGGACAGGGGATCCAGCCCCAGCATTTT.

The V and J genes are TRBV7-8 and TRBJ2-1, with D unclear. The CDR3 is made up of 14 amino acids. Trimming removed 8 bases at V and 6 bases at J, with 17 bases between. Germline V gene data show CDR1 as SGHVS and CDR2 as FQNEAQ. CDR3 DNA sequence: TGTGCCAGCCCCCGAGACCACAAGCCCAATGAGCAGTTCTTC. Translated: CASPRDHKPNEQFF.

Concerning this clone itself: In the same sample, other DNA sequences code for this CDR3. The chain has TRBV6-1 and TRBJ1-1; D remains unclear. V was clipped by 3 bases and J by 9 bases, with 17 bases between them. Germline-derived CDR1 and CDR2 are MNHNS and SASEGT. The CDR3 length is 14 residues. This CDR3 is CASSDTASSSQAFF. The CDR3 region has the DNA TGTGCCAGCAGTGACACCGCTTCCTCTTCCCAAGCTTTCTTT.

This clone was counted between two and nine times. The chain carries TRBV5-1 and TRBJ1-1, with D unclear. This CDR3 comprises 13 residues. The germline CDR1 and CDR2 sequences are SGHRS and YFSETQ. Trimming removed 4 bases at V and 2 bases at J, with 9 bases between. CDR3 DNA: TGCGCCAGCAGCGAGCAGACAAACACTGAAGCTTTCTTT. Protein: CASSEQTNTEAFF. The full variable domain, rest sourced from reference TRBV5-1 and TRBJ1-1, is KAGVTQTPRYLIKTRGQQVTLSCSPISGHRSVSWYQQTPGQGLQFLFEYFSETQRNKGNFPGRFSGRQFSNSRSEMNVSTLELGDSALYLCASSEQTNTEAFFGQGTRLTVV.

This rearrangement joins TRBV6-5 to TRBJ1-1, with unresolved D. Germline V lookup: CDR1 MNHEY, CDR2 SVGAGI. This CDR3 region has 14 residues. V dropped 5 bases and J dropped 0 bases, with 10 bases sitting between them. CDR3 DNA: TGTGCCAGCAGTACTCCGGTGATGAACACTGAAGCTTTCTTT. Translating it yields CASSTPVMNTEAFF.

The V call is TRBV9, the J call TRBJ2-7; 8 bases agree with TRBD2. V lost 3 bases and J lost 3; bases outside the gene matches: 5. CDR1 is SGDLS, CDR2 YYNGEE, per germline. The CDR3 runs to 14 residues. In nucleotides, the CDR3 is TGTGCCAGCAGCGCCGGACTAGCCGACTACGAGCAGTACTTC. It is translated as CASSAGLADYEQYF.

V is TRBV19 and J is TRBJ2-7, with TRBD1 matching over 8 bases. V was pared by 1 base and J by 6 bases, with 8 bases of the junction left unmatched. The length of the CDR3 is 15 residues. Per the germline V gene, CDR1 is LNHDA and CDR2 is SQIVND (reference sequence). The CDR3 protein is CASSIGPAGGVEQYF. The CDR3 DNA reads as TGTGCCAGTAGTATAGGTCCGGCAGGGGGCGTCGAGCAGTACTTC.

The chain couples TRBV27 to TRBJ2-5; D unresolved. The DNA end is more similar to TRBJ2-7, so the J call may be wrong. The CDR3 loop spans 16 amino acids. Germline loops: CDR1 MNHEY, CDR2 SMNVEV (reference sequence). The CDR3 sequence: CASSPPAGQPAYEQYF. In nucleotides, the CDR3 is TGTGCCAGCAGTCCCCCGGCTGGGCAGCCTGCCTACGAGCAGTACTTC.

CDR3 region: CASSLEGGETQYF. CDR3 in DNA: TGTGCCAGCAGCTTGGAAGGAGGAGAGACCCAGTACTTC. The chain links TRBV5-8 to TRBJ2-5; the D gene is possibly TRBD2 (5 bases). V shed 0 bases and J shed 4 bases, with 7 bases lying between them. The germline CDR1 and CDR2 sequences are SGHTS and YDEGEE. The CDR3 contains 13 residues.

This rearrangement joins TRBV29-1 to TRBJ1-5; D remains ambiguous. From germline, CDR1 is SQVTM and CDR2 ANQGSEA. The CDR3 runs 12 residues. V shed 6 bases and J shed 1 base, with 7 bases lying between them. The CDR3 here is CSVGGSNQPQHF. In DNA, the CDR3 is TGCAGCGTGGGTGGGAGCAATCAGCCCCAGCATTTT.

This clone was seen only once. This rearrangement joins TRBV9 to TRBJ2-7, with D maybe TRBD1 (7 bases). Between the trimmed V and J ends, which lost 0 bases and 4 bases, there was a span of 14 bases. CDR1 and CDR2 from the germline V gene are SGDLS and YYNGEE. The CDR3 is 15 residues long. The CDR3 sequence is CASSVGPGGKYEQYF. CDR3 sequence (DNA): TGTGCCAGCAGCGTAGGGCCAGGGGGGAAATACGAGCAGTACTTC.

V and J are TRBV18 and TRBJ2-2; D remains ambiguous. V was trimmed by 2 bases and J by 1 base, leaving 11 bases between them. The CDR3 has 16 residues. CDR1 and CDR2 from the germline V gene are KGHSH and LQKENI. CDR3 sequence: CASSPNTARNTGELFF. The CDR3 DNA sequence: TGTGCCAGCTCACCAAATACAGCTAGGAACACCGGGGAGCTGTTTTTT.

The chain is built from TRBV4-1 and TRBJ2-3; D assignment may be TRBD1 or TRBD2 (5 bases each). The CDR3 is 16 amino acids. Between the trimmed V and J ends, which lost 1 base and 6 bases, there was a span of 17 bases. Germline V gene data show CDR1 as MGHRA and CDR2 as YSYEKL. This CDR3 reads CASSQVFEGTADTQYF. The DNA of the CDR3 is TGCGCCAGCAGCCAAGTCTTCGAGGGGACGGCGGATACGCAGTATTTT.

The chain links TRBV5-1 to TRBJ1-1; D perhaps matches TRBD1 (6 bases). The CDR3 loop spans 13 amino acids. The V gene lost 4 bases and the J gene lost 1 base, with 8 bases spanning the gap. Looked up from germline, CDR1 is SGHRS and CDR2 is YFSETQ. As DNA, the CDR3 is TGCGCCAGCAGCACACAGGGGAACACTGAAGCTTTCTTT. Translated, it gives CASSTQGNTEAFF.

V is TRBV5-1 and J is TRBJ1-2, with a possible D match to TRBD1 (5 bases). This CDR3 spans 14 amino acids. The V gene lost 1 base and the J gene lost 7 bases, with 14 bases spanning the gap. The germline CDR1 and CDR2 sequences are SGHRS and YFSETQ. The CDR3 DNA follows: TGCGCCAGCAGCTTGTTGGCTCAGGGCCGTGGCTACACCTTC. Translating gives CASSLLAQGRGYTF.

The genes are TRBV5-1 and TRBJ2-7; D is uncertain. V was shortened by 1 base and J by 7 bases, with 15 bases between the two germline ends. CDR1 is SGHRS, CDR2 YFSETQ, per germline. CDR3 length: 14 amino acids. The CDR3 DNA sequence: TGCGCCAGCAGCTTGAATGGGCAGATTGGGGAGCAGTACTTC. Protein sequence: CASSLNGQIGEQYF.

The V gene is TRBV19, the J gene TRBJ1-3; D not certain. CDR1 and CDR2 from the germline V gene are LNHDA and SQIVND (reference sequence). The CDR3 totals 14 residues. V was clipped by 4 bases and J by 2 bases, with 9 bases between them. CDR3 region: CASSTVLTGNTIYF. The CDR3 nucleotides read TGTGCCAGTAGTACAGTCCTAACTGGAAACACCATATATTTT.